This TCR beta chain was obtained from a study of T cell responses to AZD1222 COVID-19 vaccine. The CDR3 extends over 13 amino acids. With 6 bases clipped from V and 9 bases from J, the junction kept 10 bases outside the gene matches. Findings and caveats of the study: Among those given AZD1222, only 6 or 7 were seropositive at baseline. The study reported that nearly half of spike-specific TCRs target unmutated variant regions.

Regarding this clone: The antigen is unknown.

Assay: immunoSEQ multiplex PCR; the TCRdb copy retains only in-frame clones and omits some. The profile shows 120,000 or so clones, 80% to 95% of them singletons. The source is an adult who received the MenACWY meningococcal vaccine as a control. The V call is TRBV12-3 or TRBV12-4, the J call TRBJ1-1, with 7 bases lining up with TRBD1. The input for sequencing was peripheral blood, taken 28 days after the second dose of the MenACWY control vaccine. The CDR3 nucleotides are TGTGCCAGCAGCTCTCCATGGGACAGCCAAGCTTTCTTT. Protein: CASSSPWDSQAFF.